Listed below are T cell receptor beta chains from one sample, sequenced in a study of cytomegalovirus exposure and HLA in healthy donors. The data were produced by immunoSEQ multiplex PCR, yet TCRdb's version contains in-frame clones alone and is incomplete. Here the sample spans 100,000 to 120,000 clones, under 80% being singletons. Sequencing was carried out using PBMCs. Receptors originate from a woman in her thirties or forties in good health and CMV-seropositive. Each CDR3 is given with its conserved first and last residue. Each record gives: V gene, clone size, D gene, J gene, CDR3 DNA, CDR3 protein. The D gene is left open where the match is weak. The size of a clone is reported for some rows only, either as once, few or many, or as a class for expanded clones.

v_gene: TRBV11-2
abundance: NA
d_gene: NA
j_gene: TRBJ1-2
CDR3nt: TGTGCCAGCAGCTCGCTCCGGGACACCTACAGAGATGGCTACACCTTC
CDR3aa: CASSSLRDTYRDGYTF

v_gene: TRBV19
abundance: once
d_gene: NA
j_gene: TRBJ2-4
CDR3nt: TGTGCCAGTATGAAGCACGGGGGACTAGCCAAAAACATTCAGTACTTC
CDR3aa: CASMKHGGLAKNIQYF

v_gene: TRBV18
abundance: NA
d_gene: TRBD2
j_gene: TRBJ2-5
CDR3nt: TGTGCCAGCTCGACTGCGGGAGGGTACCAAGAGACCCAGTACTTC
CDR3aa: CASSTAGGYQETQYF

v_gene: TRBV2
abundance: NA
d_gene: NA
j_gene: TRBJ2-7
CDR3nt: TGTGCCAGCAGTGAGAACACCGCCTACGAGCAGTACTTC
CDR3aa: CASSENTAYEQYF

v_gene: TRBV5-4
abundance: NA
d_gene: TRBD2
j_gene: TRBJ2-3
CDR3nt: TGTGCCAGCGGGGAGGGCCGTACAGATACGCAGTATTTT
CDR3aa: CASGEGRTDTQYF

v_gene: TRBV5-5
abundance: NA
d_gene: NA
j_gene: TRBJ2-7
CDR3nt: TGTGCCAGCAGCTTGGCCCCAGGGACTTACGAGCAGTACTTC
CDR3aa: CASSLAPGTYEQYF

v_gene: TRBV9
abundance: once
d_gene: TRBD1
j_gene: TRBJ1-5
CDR3nt: TGTGCCAGCAGCCTAGGGGCAGGGGGCTTTCAGCCCCAGCATTTT
CDR3aa: CASSLGAGGFQPQHF

v_gene: TRBV27
abundance: NA
d_gene: NA
j_gene: TRBJ1-1
CDR3nt: TGTGCCAGCAGGAGACAGAGGACGGAGAGAGTCGCTGAAGCTTTCTTT
CDR3aa: CASRRQRTERVAEAFF

v_gene: TRBV2
abundance: NA
d_gene: TRBD1
j_gene: TRBJ1-3
CDR3nt: TGTGCCAGCAGACCCGACAGGGTTGGAAACACCATATATTTT
CDR3aa: CASRPDRVGNTIYF

v_gene: TRBV5-1
abundance: NA
d_gene: TRBD2
j_gene: TRBJ2-7
CDR3nt: TGCGCCAGCAGCTCAAACCGGGGGGTGGGGTTCGAGTCTTCCTACGAGCAGTACTTC
CDR3aa: CASSSNRGVGFESSYEQYF

v_gene: TRBV28
abundance: NA
d_gene: TRBD1
j_gene: TRBJ2-7
CDR3nt: TGTGCCAGCAGTTCACCGGGACAGGGGCGGGACGAGCAGTACTTC
CDR3aa: CASSSPGQGRDEQYF

v_gene: TRBV7-8
abundance: NA
d_gene: TRBD1
j_gene: TRBJ1-1
CDR3nt: TGTGCCAGCAGCTTAGTGTCCCAGGGGGCACCGAACACTGAAGCTTTCTTT
CDR3aa: CASSLVSQGAPNTEAFF

v_gene: TRBV5-1
abundance: NA
d_gene: NA
j_gene: TRBJ2-7
CDR3nt: TGCGCCAGCAGCTTGGGGGGGGTCAATTACGAGCAGTACTTC
CDR3aa: CASSLGGVNYEQYF

v_gene: TRBV18
abundance: NA
d_gene: NA
j_gene: TRBJ1-3
CDR3nt: TGTGCCAGCTCCTGCTGCGGGAGGATCATCTCTGGAAACACCATATATTTT
CDR3aa: CASSCCGRIISGNTIYF

v_gene: TRBV7-3
abundance: NA
d_gene: NA
j_gene: TRBJ2-7
CDR3nt: TGTGCCAGCAGCTTAAACCCCCAGGGCGAGCAGTACTTC
CDR3aa: CASSLNPQGEQYF